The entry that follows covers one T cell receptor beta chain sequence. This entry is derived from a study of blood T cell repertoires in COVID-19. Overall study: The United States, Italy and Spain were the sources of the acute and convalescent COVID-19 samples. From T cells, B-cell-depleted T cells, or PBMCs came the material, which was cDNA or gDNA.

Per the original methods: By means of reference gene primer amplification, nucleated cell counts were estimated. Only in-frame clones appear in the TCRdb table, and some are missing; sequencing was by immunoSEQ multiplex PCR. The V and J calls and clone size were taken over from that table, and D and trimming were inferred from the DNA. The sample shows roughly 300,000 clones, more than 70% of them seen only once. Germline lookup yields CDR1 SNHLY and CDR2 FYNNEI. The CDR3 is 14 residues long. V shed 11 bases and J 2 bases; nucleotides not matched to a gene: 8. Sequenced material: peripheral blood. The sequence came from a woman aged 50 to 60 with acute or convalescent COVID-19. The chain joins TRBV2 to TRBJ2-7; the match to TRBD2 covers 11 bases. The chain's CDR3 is CAGTGLAEPYEQYF. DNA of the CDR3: TGTGCCGGAACGGGACTAGCGGAGCCCTACGAGCAGTACTTC. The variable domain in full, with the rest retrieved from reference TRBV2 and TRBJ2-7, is EPEVTQTPSHQVTQMGQEVILRCVPISNHLYFYWYRQILGQKVEFLVSFYNNEISEKSEIFDDQFSVERPDGSNFTLKIRSTKLEDSAMYFCAGTGLAEPYEQYFGPGTRLTVT.